This passage covers 26 T cell receptor beta chains from one sample sequenced in a study of glioma-infiltrating T cells. The iRepertoire nested amplicon-rescue multiplex PCR amplified TCR alpha and beta CDR3s from RNA. TCRdb fed the multiplex PCR reads into MiXCR, producing one record per CDR3 protein. Among about 110,000 distinct CDR3 sequences listed, less than 30% were seen once. Sequenced sample: glioma tissue, nonneoplastic brain tissue, or PBMCs (not recorded which). Receptors originate from a human donor with low-grade glioma or glioblastoma, undergoing nonglioma brain surgery, or in good health (not recorded which).

The CDR3 nucleotides are TGTGCCAGCAGTCACGCTGCAACTAGTCGCAATGAGCAGTTCTTC. As protein: CASSHAATSRNEQFF. The chain has TRBV28 and TRBJ2-1; TRBD2 might be the D (5 bases). The CDR3 is made up of 15 amino acids. The ends were cut back, 5 bases at V and 6 bases at J, with 17 bases in the middle. Looked up from germline, CDR1 is MDHEN and CDR2 is SYDVKM.

This clonotype was detected ten times or more. The gene calls are TRBV7-2 and TRBJ2-1; no definite D call. The CDR3 runs 11 residues. V lost 5 bases and J 8 bases, leaving 7 bases between the germline ends. Germline V gives CDR1 SGHTA, CDR2 FQGNSA. The CDR3 bases are TGTGCCAGCAGCCCGGGCCATGAGCAGTTCTTC. It codes for CASSPGHEQFF.

Many counts were recorded for this clonotype. The chain links TRBV4-1 to TRBJ2-7, with a tentative D call TRBD1 (6 bases). Trimming removed 0 bases from V and 6 bases from J, with 9 bases in between. The CDR3 totals 13 residues. Germline V gene lookup returns CDR1 MGHRA and CDR2 YSYEKL. DNA of the CDR3: TGCGCCAGCAGCCAAGATCAGGGGTTCGAGCAGTACTTC. Protein: CASSQDQGFEQYF.

The V call is TRBV7-2, the J call TRBJ2-7; TRBD2 matches 7 bases. V trimming: 5 bases; J trimming: 9 bases; junction bases outside the gene matches: 10. The CDR3 extends over 13 amino acids. CDR1 and CDR2 from the germline V gene are SGHTA and FQGNSA. The CDR3 region is CASSTDFWGGQYF. The CDR3 DNA follows: TGTGCCAGCAGCACGGACTTCTGGGGGGGGCAGTACTTC.

The chain has TRBV5-1 and TRBJ2-3, with 8 bases that match TRBD1. Germline V gives CDR1 SGHRS, CDR2 YFSETQ. The CDR3 consists of 14 residues. Losses at the gene ends were 3 bases for V and 3 bases for J; bases not matched to a gene: 3. The CDR3 here is CASSYTGGTDTQYF. In DNA form, the CDR3 reads TGCGCCAGCAGCTATACAGGGGGTACAGATACGCAGTATTTT.

The chain uses TRBV9 and TRBJ2-3; D is perhaps TRBD2 (6 bases). V was clipped by 3 bases and J by 2 bases, with 10 bases between them. Germline V gene sequence: CDR1 SGDLS, CDR2 YYNGEE. The CDR3 has 14 residues. The CDR3, as DNA: TGTGCCAGCAGCGCGGGGGATTCCACAGATACGCAGTATTTT. Amino acids: CASSAGDSTDTQYF.

This chain links TRBV9 with TRBJ2-5; 7 nucleotides align to TRBD1. Losses at the gene ends were 0 bases for V and 1 base for J; bases not matched to a gene: 3. Germline CDR1 is SGDLS and CDR2 is YYNGEE. The CDR3 is 15 residues long. The CDR3 reads CASSVAGGVQETQYF. The CDR3 DNA follows: TGTGCCAGCAGCGTAGCAGGGGGAGTCCAAGAGACCCAGTACTTC.

This clonotype occurred many times. V is TRBV28 and J is TRBJ1-3, with D perhaps TRBD1 (5 bases). Trimming took off 4 bases at V and 3 bases at J, with 7 bases between the two ends. Germline CDR1 and CDR2: MDHEN and SYDVKM. The length of the CDR3 is 13 residues. The CDR3 spells CASSSGVGNTIYF. The CDR3 DNA reads TGTGCCAGCAGTTCGGGGGTTGGAAACACCATATATTTT.

This clonotype occurred many times. The rearrangement links TRBV2 to TRBJ1-5, with D possibly being TRBD1 (5 bases). This CDR3 contains 15 residues. The germline gives CDR1 SNHLY, CDR2 FYNNEI. The V end lost 5 bases, the J end lost 2 bases, and 13 bases lay between the germline ends. In nucleotides, the CDR3 is TGTGCCAGCAGTTCGACAGAAGTTGGCAATCAGCCCCAGCATTTT. It is translated as CASSSTEVGNQPQHF.

This clonotype appeared many times. V usage is TRBV20-1 and J usage is TRBJ1-1; possibly TRBD1 for D (5 bases). V lost 5 bases and J 1 base, leaving 11 bases between the germline ends. Per the germline V gene, CDR1 is DFQATT and CDR2 is SNEGSKA (reference sequence). The CDR3 is 13 residues long. CDR3: CSASRDPNTEAFF. Here the CDR3 DNA reads TGCAGTGCTTCCAGGGACCCGAACACTGAAGCTTTCTTT.

This chain uses TRBV29-1 with TRBJ1-2; weak D call: TRBD1 (5 bases). Trimming took off 7 bases at V and 5 bases at J, with 11 bases between the two ends. Germline V CDR1 and CDR2: SQVTM, ANQGSEA. This CDR3 is 11 amino acids long. The DNA of the CDR3 is TGCAGCGCTCCGGGGGGGTATGGCTACACCTTC. This encodes CSAPGGYGYTF.

This clonotype has at least ten counts. This chain links TRBV7-9 with TRBJ2-7; the match to TRBD1 covers 9 bases. V lost 5 bases to trimming and J lost 5 bases; unmatched junction nucleotides: 16. CDR1 SEHNR and CDR2 FQNEAQ come from the germline V gene (reference sequence). The CDR3 runs to 17 residues. CDR3 sequence reads: CASSLPLNRDRADEQYF. The CDR3 coding sequence is TGTGCCAGCAGCCTCCCCTTGAACCGGGACAGGGCTGACGAGCAGTACTTC.

Ten or more counts support this clonotype. V usage is TRBV7-3 and J usage is TRBJ2-5; 10 nucleotides line up with TRBD1. Unmatched junction bases numbered 8, after V lost 5 bases and J lost 5 bases. The germline gives CDR1 SGHTA, CDR2 FQGTGA. The CDR3 length is 15 residues. Here the CDR3 reads CASSTGQGVGETQYF. The CDR3 DNA sequence: TGTGCCAGCAGCACCGGACAGGGGGTCGGTGAGACCCAGTACTTC.

This clonotype has ten or more counts. The V and J genes are TRBV18 and TRBJ1-5; 8 nucleotides align to TRBD1. Germline V lookup: CDR1 KGHSH, CDR2 LQKENI. After removal of 6 bases from V and 4 bases from J, the junction contained 14 bases not matched to a gene. The length of the CDR3 is 17 residues. The DNA for the CDR3 is TGTGCCAGCTCCCTCTCAAACGGACAGGGAGGGAATCAGCCCCAGCATTTT. Its protein product is CASSLSNGQGGNQPQHF.

This clonotype has only a few counts. The chain uses TRBV5-5 and TRBJ2-7, with D possibly being TRBD2 (6 bases). With 4 bases removed from V and 0 bases from J, the gap between germline ends came to 14 bases. Germline assignment: CDR1 SGHKS and CDR2 YYEKEE (reference sequence). The CDR3 contains 15 residues. In DNA, the CDR3 is TGTGCCAGCAGCCAAGCCCCGGGAGCCTCCTACGAGCAGTACTTC. Translation: CASSQAPGASYEQYF. Combining the CDR3 with reference TRBV5-5 and TRBJ2-7 gives the whole variable domain DAGVTQSPTHLIKTRGQQVTLRCSPISGHKSVSWYQQVLGQGPQFIFQYYEKEERGRGNFPDRFSARQFPNYSSELNVNALLLGDSALYLCASSQAPGASYEQYFGPGTRLTVT.

This clonotype has at least ten counts. The chain combines TRBV20-1 with TRBJ2-5, with D unresolved. CDR3 length: 13 amino acids. Deletions cut 3 bases from V and 5 bases from J, with 13 bases between. CDR1 is DFQATT and CDR2 is SNEGSKA in the germline V gene (reference sequence). The CDR3, as DNA: TGCAGTGCTAGGGACCCCAGCCCGGAGACCCAGTACTTC. Translated, it gives CSARDPSPETQYF.

This clonotype has a single count. The junction and the germline gene differ at one end; a read error may be behind it. V usage is TRBV27 and J usage is TRBJ2-5; D is unresolved. Germline-derived CDR1 and CDR2 are MNHEY and SMNVEV (reference sequence). This CDR3 contains 11 residues. This CDR3 reads CARSSHNEQYF. The CDR3 DNA follows: TGTGCCAGAAGTTCCCACAATGAGCAGTACTTC.

The chain is built from TRBV20-1 and TRBJ2-7; 10 bases map to TRBD2. J was trimmed by 4 bases and V by 0 bases; bases with no gene match: 12. CDR1 is DFQATT and CDR2 is SNEGSKA in the germline V gene (reference sequence). The CDR3 runs 17 residues. The CDR3 DNA reads TGCAGTGCTAGAGATCGGAGGCTAGCGGGGGTTCGATACGAGCAGTACTTC. This sequence encodes CSARDRRLAGVRYEQYF.

The table lists this clonotype with many counts. The V gene is TRBV4-2, the J gene TRBJ2-7; tentative D call: TRBD1 (5 bases). Germline-derived CDR1 and CDR2 are LGHNA and YNFKEQ. Trimming cost V 3 bases and J 3 bases, with 9 bases left between them. The length of the CDR3 is 13 residues. CDR3: CASSHGHSYEQYF. DNA for the CDR3: TGTGCCAGCAGCCATGGACACAGCTACGAGCAGTACTTC.

Regarding this clonotype: A much larger clone lies one base from this, so it may be a read error. The chain is built from TRBV7-9 and TRBJ2-4; D call uncertain. The CDR3 spans 15 residues. Trimming left V 6 bases short and J 0 bases short, with 12 bases between. Per germline, CDR1 SEHNR and CDR2 FQNEAQ (reference sequence). The CDR3 DNA sequence: TGTGCCAGCAGACCACCGACGGTAGCCAAAAACATTCAGTACTTC. Translating it yields CASRPPTVAKNIQYF.

The V call is TRBV7-2, the J call TRBJ2-7, with D tentatively TRBD2 (6 bases). The germline V gene encodes CDR1 SGHTA and CDR2 FQGNSA. The CDR3 has 13 amino acids. The DNA for the CDR3 is TGTGTTAGCAGCTTAAGGACTATTTACGAGCAGTACTTC. It specifies CVSSLRTIYEQYF.

The chain employs TRBV11-3 and TRBJ2-1, with TRBD2 identical over 13 bases. The CDR3 totals 15 residues. The trim removed 4 bases at V and 8 bases at J, leaving 5 bases unmatched. Per the germline V gene, CDR1 is SGHNT and CDR2 is YENEEA. The CDR3 is CASSSGTSGTHEQFF. In DNA form, the CDR3 reads TGTGCCAGCAGCTCCGGGACTAGCGGGACCCATGAGCAGTTCTTC.

In this sample, this clonotype turned up many times. The rearrangement uses TRBV24-1 and TRBJ2-3; a weak D match, TRBD2 (5 bases). Germline V gives CDR1 KGHDR, CDR2 SFDVKD. Trimming cost V 0 bases and J 3 bases, with 9 bases left between them. This CDR3 region has 15 residues. CDR3 in amino acids: CATSDLTSQTDTQYF. CDR3 nucleotide sequence: TGTGCCACCAGTGATTTGACTAGTCAGACAGATACGCAGTATTTT.

The J gene is TRBJ2-2, the V gene TRBV12-3 or TRBV12-4; 8 bases line up with TRBD1. CDR3 length: 15 residues. The trim removed 7 bases at V and 7 bases at J, leaving 11 bases unmatched. CDR3 region: CASTSRQGIVGELFF. In nucleotides, the CDR3 is TGTGCCAGCACGAGTCGACAGGGGATAGTCGGGGAGCTGTTTTTT.

Concerning this clonotype itself: An end of the junction differs from the germline gene, which may be a read error. The CDR3 loop reads CASSLLKAETFF. The CDR3 DNA is TGTGCCAGCAGCCTACTTAAGGCTGAAACTTTCTTT. The gene calls are TRBV7-2 and TRBJ1-1; D gene ambiguous. The CDR3 runs 12 residues. The germline gives CDR1 SGHTA, CDR2 FQGNSA.

Only a few counts were recorded for this clonotype. The J gene is TRBJ2-3, the V gene TRBV19; 9 nucleotides agree with TRBD2. V shed 5 bases, J shed 0 bases, and the junction held 6 bases outside the gene matches. Germline CDR1 and CDR2: LNHDA and SQIVND (reference sequence). There are 16 residues in the CDR3. The CDR3 here is CASSAGTSFSTDTQYF. In DNA form, the CDR3 reads TGTGCCAGTAGTGCCGGGACTAGCTTTAGCACAGATACGCAGTATTTT.